Below, 8 T cell receptor beta chains from the same sample are listed, as sequenced in a study of blood T cell repertoires in COVID-19. The method was immunoSEQ multiplex PCR; TCRdb's version includes in-frame clones alone and lacks a portion of them. The data show fewer than 600,000 clones, with roughly nine tenths seen just once and 0.75% to 0.9% held by the top ten. The sequenced sample consisted of peripheral blood. These receptors were taken from a young man with COVID-19, enrolled during active disease.

This clone came up once. The chain uses TRBV5-1 and TRBJ2-5; TRBD2 might be the D (5 bases). V lost 4 bases to trimming and J lost 1 base, with 20 bases between them. The germline CDR1 and CDR2 sequences are SGHRS and YFSETQ. This CDR3 is 17 amino acids long. CDR3 region: CASSKTITRGSQETQYF. In DNA, the CDR3 is TGCGCCAGCAGCAAAACAATAACTAGAGGATCCCAAGAGACCCAGTACTTC.

J is TRBJ1-5 and V is TRBV27, with TRBD1 matching 7 bases. Germline CDR1 reads MNHEY; CDR2 reads SMNVEV (reference sequence). V lost 10 bases and J lost 3; bases outside the gene matches: 6. The CDR3 has 13 residues. Here the CDR3 reads CATRGGINQPQHF. CDR3 nucleotides: TGTGCCACCAGGGGGGGGATCAATCAGCCCCAGCATTTT.

The chain combines TRBV19 with TRBJ1-2; TRBD1 matches 8 bases. The J segment lost 8 bases and the V segment lost 5 bases, leaving 4 bases of the junction unmatched. The CDR3 has 12 amino acids. From germline, CDR1 is LNHDA and CDR2 SQIVND (reference sequence). The CDR3 DNA reads TGTGCCAGTAGTTTGACAGGGGCCGGCTACACCTTC. This encodes CASSLTGAGYTF.

The chain combines TRBV13 with TRBJ2-7; D unresolved. With 2 bases removed from V and 0 bases from J, the gap between germline ends came to 8 bases. The germline CDR1 and CDR2 sequences are PRHDT and FYEKMQ (reference sequence). This CDR3 region has 14 residues. CDR3 residues: CASSLWRYSYEQYF. The CDR3 bases are TGTGCCAGCAGCTTATGGCGGTACTCCTACGAGCAGTACTTC.

The V gene is TRBV2, the J gene TRBJ1-2; TRBD1 might be the D (6 bases). Germline-derived CDR1 and CDR2 are SNHLY and FYNNEI. The CDR3 length is 14 residues. Trimming stripped 4 bases from V and 1 base from J, with 10 bases between. The CDR3 protein is CASSAEQGNYGYTF. In DNA form, the CDR3 reads TGTGCCAGCAGTGCTGAACAGGGTAACTATGGCTACACCTTC.

The V call is TRBV27, the J call TRBJ1-2; tentatively, D is TRBD1 (5 bases). With 5 bases removed from V and 4 bases from J, the gap between germline ends came to 11 bases. Germline values: CDR1 MNHEY, CDR2 SMNVEV (reference sequence). This CDR3 region has 13 residues. The CDR3 loop is CASSPRGTYGYTF. For the CDR3, the DNA is TGTGCCAGCAGTCCCCGGGGGACCTATGGCTACACCTTC.

The chain uses TRBV10-1 and TRBJ2-1; 9 bases map to TRBD1. J was trimmed by 7 bases and V by 3 bases; bases with no gene match: 7. This CDR3 has 15 residues. CDR1 is WNHNN, CDR2 SYGVQD, per germline (reference sequence). The CDR3 loop reads CASSELGQGGNEQFF. The DNA of the CDR3 is TGCGCCAGCAGTGAATTGGGACAGGGTGGAAATGAGCAGTTCTTC.

In its sample, this clone was seen once. The chain uses TRBV3-1 (or the pseudogene TRBV3-2) and TRBJ2-3, with D possibly matching TRBD2 (6 bases). CDR1 and CDR2 from the germline V gene are LGHDT and YNNKEL (reference sequence). There are 16 residues in the CDR3. The V end was cut by 2 bases, the J end by 0 bases, with 12 bases between. CDR3 DNA: TGTGCCAGCAGCCAATTAGAACTAGCTAGCACAGATACGCAGTATTTT. This codes for CASSQLELASTDTQYF.